The 13 T cell receptor beta chains listed next were all sequenced from one sample in a study of regulatory T cells in long-lasting Graves disease. Time point reported: newly diagnosed GD, antithyroid drugs for less than 3 months. RNA extracted from PBMCs served as the sequencing template. Library construction for TCR beta used iRepertoire HTBI primers and Arm-PCR of CDR3 regions. TCRdb called the multiplex PCR reads again in MiXCR, with one record for every CDR3 protein. The sample lists hundreds of thousands of distinct CDR3 sequences; about 12% were seen once. These data also formed part of another study, on T cells in Graves' hyperthyroidism and ophthalmopathy.

Sequencing was performed on peripheral blood mononuclear cells (PBMCs), taken at new diagnosis, from a patient treated with antithyroid drugs. These receptors all stem from a woman younger than 45 with Graves disease.

This clonotype was found many times. The V call is TRBV27, the J call TRBJ2-6, with 11 bases identical to TRBD1. The CDR3 has 17 amino acids. V trimming: 5 bases; J trimming: 2 bases; junction bases outside the gene matches: 5. CDR1 and CDR2 from the germline V gene are MNHEY and SMNVEV (reference sequence). The CDR3 spells CASSPGQGGPGANVLTF. The CDR3 coding sequence is TGTGCCAGCAGTCCGGGACAGGGGGGGCCTGGGGCCAACGTCCTGACTTTC.

At least ten counts were recorded for this clonotype. This chain links TRBV13 with TRBJ2-4; 7 bases are shared with TRBD1. Germline-derived CDR1 and CDR2 are PRHDT and FYEKMQ (reference sequence). With V trimmed by 0 bases and J by 8 bases, 10 bases remained unmatched. The CDR3 runs 16 residues. The CDR3 loop reads CASSLGLTGERYIQYF. CDR3 bases: TGTGCCAGCAGCTTAGGCCTAACAGGGGAAAGGTACATTCAGTACTTC.

At least ten counts were recorded for this clonotype. The V call is TRBV6-2 or TRBV6-3, the J call TRBJ2-1; D is unclear. The length of the CDR3 is 13 residues. The germline V gene encodes CDR1 MNHEY and CDR2 SVGEGT. V was trimmed by 6 bases and J by 7 bases, leaving 13 bases between them. The CDR3 bases are TGTGCCAGCAGATCGGCACACGCAAATGAGCAGTTCTTC. Amino acids: CASRSAHANEQFF.

This clonotype came up many times. This chain connects TRBV7-2 to TRBJ2-3; maybe TRBD2 (5 bases). CDR1 and CDR2 (germline): SGHTA, FQGNSA. V was pared by 2 bases and J by 5 bases, with 14 bases between. The CDR3 contains 15 residues. This chain's CDR3 is CASSLPRGSGDTQYF. The CDR3 nucleotides read TGTGCCAGCAGCTTACCCAGAGGGTCGGGAGATACGCAGTATTTT.

This clonotype showed up many times. This chain joins TRBV12-3 or TRBV12-4 and TRBJ2-7; 7 nucleotides line up with TRBD2. The CDR3 runs to 15 residues. The junction had 9 bases not matched to a gene; V was cut back by 3 bases and J by 4 bases. The CDR3 loop is CASSFRLADPYEQYF. The CDR3 DNA follows: TGTGCCAGCAGTTTCCGGCTAGCGGACCCATACGAGCAGTACTTC.

This clonotype was detected many times. A junction end diverges from the germline sequence, so it may reflect a read error. The chain joins TRBV20-1 to TRBJ2-5; the D gene is possibly TRBD1 (6 bases). This CDR3 comprises 13 residues. CDR1 DFQATT and CDR2 SNEGSKA come from the germline V gene (reference sequence). CDR3 protein: CSARRGSRETQYF. DNA for the CDR3: TGCAGTGCTAGAAGGGGGAGTCGAGAGACCCAATACTTC.

There are many counts of this clonotype. The CDR3 protein is CASSLFTTETDTQYF. For the CDR3, the DNA is TGTGCCAGCAGCTTGTTTACGACAGAGACTGATACGCAGTATTTT. The chain has TRBV5-5 and TRBJ2-3; possible D gene TRBD1, 5 bases. From germline, CDR1 is SGHKS and CDR2 YYEKEE (reference sequence). This CDR3 region has 15 residues. The germline V and J ends were trimmed by 1 base and 6 bases, with 15 bases remaining between them. The full variable domain, in which reference TRBV5-5 and TRBJ2-3 provide the parts outside the CDR3, is DAGVTQSPTHLIKTRGQQVTLRCSPISGHKSVSWYQQVLGQGPQFIFQYYEKEERGRGNFPDRFSARQFPNYSSELNVNALLLGDSALYLCASSLFTTETDTQYFGPGTRLTVL.

In its sample, this clonotype was seen many times. The chain joins TRBV30 to TRBJ2-1, with D perhaps TRBD2 (5 bases). The CDR3 length is 14 residues. From germline, CDR1 is GTSNPN and CDR2 SVGIG (reference sequence). Trimming took 0 bases from V and 3 from J, leaving 9 bases between them. The CDR3 spells CAWSVGVGYNEQFF. The CDR3 DNA sequence: TGTGCCTGGAGTGTCGGGGTGGGCTACAATGAGCAGTTCTTC.

V and J are TRBV6-5 and TRBJ2-7; D uncertain. Trimming took 2 bases from V and 0 from J, leaving 17 bases between them. The CDR3 consists of 17 residues. From germline, CDR1 is MNHEY and CDR2 SVGAGI. The CDR3 nucleotides read TGTGCCAGCAGTTACGCTGGGAAAACTTTCTCCTCCTACGAGCAGTACTTC. Protein sequence: CASSYAGKTFSSYEQYF.

This chain connects TRBV30 to TRBJ2-1; D is ambiguous. This CDR3 contains 12 residues. V shed 0 bases and J shed 6 bases, with 6 bases lying between them. CDR1 and CDR2 (germline): GTSNPN, SVGIG (reference sequence). The CDR3 protein is CAWSVLGNEQFF. The CDR3, as DNA: TGTGCCTGGAGTGTACTTGGCAATGAGCAGTTCTTC.

The sample holds one count of this clonotype. The chain is built from TRBV12-3 or TRBV12-4 and TRBJ2-1; 16 nucleotides agree with TRBD2. CDR3 size: 18 residues. After removal of 1 base from V and 5 bases from J, the junction contained 5 bases not matched to a gene. CDR3 DNA sequence: TGTGCCAGCAGTTTAGGGGGACTAGCGGGAGGGAGGAACAATGAGCAGTTCTTC. Protein sequence: CASSLGGLAGGRNNEQFF.

In this sample, this clonotype turned up many times. Being one base from a much bigger clone, this may be a read error. V is TRBV2 and J is TRBJ2-1; D is unclear. Germline V gene sequence: CDR1 SNHLY, CDR2 FYNNEI. This CDR3 contains 12 residues. Trimming left V 3 bases short and J 8 bases short, with 8 bases between. This chain's CDR3 is CASSELIDEQFF. In nucleotides, the CDR3 is TGTGCCAGCAGTGAGCTTATCGATGAGCAGTTCTTC.

Of note for this clonotype: A read error is possible here, since a much larger clone lies one base away. The chain combines TRBV3-1 with TRBJ1-1; 12 positions match TRBD1. Unmatched junction bases numbered 12, after V lost 4 bases and J lost 12 bases. The germline gives CDR1 LGHDT, CDR2 YNNKEL (reference sequence). This CDR3 contains 15 residues. CDR3 sequence reads: CASSRGPGQGAQTFF. The CDR3 DNA sequence: TGTGCCAGCAGCCGTGGTCCGGGACAGGGGGCTCAAACTTTCTTT.